The sequence of this T cell receptor (beta chain) was determined in a study of CD8+ T cells in alopecia areata. Extraction of RNA preceded its reverse transcription into cDNA, which served as the sequencing template. Sequencing used immunoSEQ multiplex PCR; TCRdb keeps in-frame clones, though not all of them. This sample carries about 110,000 clones, roughly 84% of them seen once, and the ten largest clones take under 25%. Treatment defined: oral pan-JAK inhibitor, 5-10 mg twice daily. Material: CD8+ T cells sorted from blood, obtained at week 24, from a patient treated with tofacitinib. This receptor was obtained from a human donor with alopecia areata.

CDR3 in DNA: TGTGCCAGCAGTCTCGGGACAGGGGTGGCCTACGAGCAGTACTTC. Its protein is CASSLGTGVAYEQYF. The V and J genes are TRBV27 and TRBJ2-7; 10 bases match TRBD1. V was pared by 5 bases and J by 2 bases, with 6 bases of the junction left unmatched. The CDR3 length is 15 residues. Looked up from germline, CDR1 is MNHEY and CDR2 is SMNVEV (reference sequence).